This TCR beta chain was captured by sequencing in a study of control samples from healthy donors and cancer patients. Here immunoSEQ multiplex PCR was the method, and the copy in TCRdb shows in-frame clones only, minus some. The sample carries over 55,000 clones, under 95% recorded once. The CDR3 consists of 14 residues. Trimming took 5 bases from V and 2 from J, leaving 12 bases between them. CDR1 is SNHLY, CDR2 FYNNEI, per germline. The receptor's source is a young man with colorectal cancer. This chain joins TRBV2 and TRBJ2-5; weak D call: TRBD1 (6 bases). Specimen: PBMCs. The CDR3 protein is CASSPDRRQETQYF. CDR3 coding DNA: TGTGCCAGCAGTCCAGACAGGCGGCAAGAGACCCAGTACTTC.